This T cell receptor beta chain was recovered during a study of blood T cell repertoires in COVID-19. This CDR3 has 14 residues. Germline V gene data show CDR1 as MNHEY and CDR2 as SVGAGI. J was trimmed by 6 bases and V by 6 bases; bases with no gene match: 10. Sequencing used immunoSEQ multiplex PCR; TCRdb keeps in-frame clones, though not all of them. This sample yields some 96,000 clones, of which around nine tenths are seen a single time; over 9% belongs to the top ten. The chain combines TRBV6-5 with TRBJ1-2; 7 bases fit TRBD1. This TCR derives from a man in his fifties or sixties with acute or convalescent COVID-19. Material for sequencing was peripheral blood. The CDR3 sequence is CASRITGEVDGYTF. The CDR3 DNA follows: TGTGCCAGCAGGATTACAGGGGAAGTAGATGGCTACACCTTC.